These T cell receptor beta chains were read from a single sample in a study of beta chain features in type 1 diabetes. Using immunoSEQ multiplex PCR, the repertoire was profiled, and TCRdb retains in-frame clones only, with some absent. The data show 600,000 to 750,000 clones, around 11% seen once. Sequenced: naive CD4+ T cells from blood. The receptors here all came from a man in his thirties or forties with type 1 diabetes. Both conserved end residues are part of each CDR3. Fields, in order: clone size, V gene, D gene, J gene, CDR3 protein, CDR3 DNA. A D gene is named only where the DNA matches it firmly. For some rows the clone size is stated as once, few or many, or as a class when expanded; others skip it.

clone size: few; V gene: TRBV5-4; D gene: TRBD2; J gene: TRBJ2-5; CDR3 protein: CASSQGLAGGAQETQYF; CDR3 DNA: TGTGCCAGCAGCCAGGGACTAGCGGGGGGTGCTCAAGAGACCCAGTACTTC
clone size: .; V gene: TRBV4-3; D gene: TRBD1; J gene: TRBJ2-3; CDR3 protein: CASSHLSGTGGTDTQYF; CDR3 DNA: TGCGCCAGCAGCCACCTATCTGGGACAGGGGGAACAGATACGCAGTATTTT
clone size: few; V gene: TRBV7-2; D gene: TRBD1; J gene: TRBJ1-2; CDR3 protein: CASSSRTGQGYTF; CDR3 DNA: TGTGCCAGCAGCTCTCGGACAGGGCAAGGCTACACCTTC
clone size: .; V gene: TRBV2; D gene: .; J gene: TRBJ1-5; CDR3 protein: CASSAVRVSNQPQHF; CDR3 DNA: TGTGCCAGCAGTGCTGTCAGGGTTAGCAATCAGCCCCAGCATTTT
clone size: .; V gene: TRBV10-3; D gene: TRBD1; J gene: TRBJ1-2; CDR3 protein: CAITPGQGLDGYTF; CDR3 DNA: TGTGCCATCACCCCGGGACAGGGTCTCGATGGCTACACCTTC
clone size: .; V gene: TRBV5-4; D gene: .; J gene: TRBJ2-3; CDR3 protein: CASSLNQESYTQYF; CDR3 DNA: TGTGCCAGCAGCTTGAACCAGGAAAGCTATACGCAGTATTTT
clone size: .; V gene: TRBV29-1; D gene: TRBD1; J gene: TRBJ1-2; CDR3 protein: CSVGGTVAGGYTF; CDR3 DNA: TGCAGCGTTGGGGGGACAGTTGCTGGTGGCTACACCTTC
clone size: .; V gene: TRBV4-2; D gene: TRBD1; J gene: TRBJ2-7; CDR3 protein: CASSRPGQTTYEQYF; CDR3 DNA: TGTGCCAGCAGCCGTCCGGGACAGACAACCTACGAGCAGTACTTC
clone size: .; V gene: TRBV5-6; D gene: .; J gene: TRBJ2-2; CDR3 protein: CASSLALDTFAGELFF; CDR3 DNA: TGTGCCAGCAGCTTGGCCTTAGACACCTTCGCCGGGGAGCTGTTTTTT
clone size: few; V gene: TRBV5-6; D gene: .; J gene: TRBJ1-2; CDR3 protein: CASSLVPTGNHGYTF; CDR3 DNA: TGTGCCAGCAGCTTGGTCCCGACAGGTAACCATGGCTACACCTTC
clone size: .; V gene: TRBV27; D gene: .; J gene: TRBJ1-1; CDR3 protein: CASSSRWNTEAFF; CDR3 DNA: TGTGCCAGCAGCTCCCGGTGGAACACTGAAGCTTTCTTT
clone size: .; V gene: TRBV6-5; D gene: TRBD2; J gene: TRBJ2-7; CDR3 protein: CASIPRGGFDYEQYF; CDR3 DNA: TGTGCCAGCATCCCCCGGGGGGGTTTCGACTACGAGCAGTACTTC
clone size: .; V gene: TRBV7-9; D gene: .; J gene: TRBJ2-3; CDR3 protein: CASSLDIADTQYF; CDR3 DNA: TGTGCCAGCAGCTTAGACATCGCAGATACGCAGTATTTT
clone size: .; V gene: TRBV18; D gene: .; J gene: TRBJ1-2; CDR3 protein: CASSPENESGYGYTF; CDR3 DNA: TGTGCCAGCTCACCAGAGAATGAGAGTGGCTATGGCTACACCTTC
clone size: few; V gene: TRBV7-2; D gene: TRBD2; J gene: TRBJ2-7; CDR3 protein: CASSRSGTSGVGWDEQYF; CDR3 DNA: TGTGCCAGCAGCCGTTCCGGGACTAGCGGGGTGGGGTGGGACGAGCAGTACTTC
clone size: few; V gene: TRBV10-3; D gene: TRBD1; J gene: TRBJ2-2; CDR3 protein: CAISATGENTGELFF; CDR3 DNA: TGTGCCATCAGCGCGACAGGGGAAAACACCGGGGAGCTGTTTTTT
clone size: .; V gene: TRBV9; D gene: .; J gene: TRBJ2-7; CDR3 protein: CASSVGPTGPESNEQYF; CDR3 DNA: TGTGCCAGCAGCGTAGGGCCAACAGGGCCCGAATCTAACGAGCAGTACTTC
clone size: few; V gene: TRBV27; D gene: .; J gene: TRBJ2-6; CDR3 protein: CASSLLGAGANVLTF; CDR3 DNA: TGTGCCAGCAGTTTATTGGGGGCCGGGGCCAACGTCCTGACTTTC
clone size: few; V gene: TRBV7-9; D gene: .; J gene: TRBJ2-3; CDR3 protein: CASSPIRLSGLSTDTQYF; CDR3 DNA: TGTGCCAGCAGCCCGATAAGATTGAGCGGCCTCAGCACAGATACGCAGTATTTT
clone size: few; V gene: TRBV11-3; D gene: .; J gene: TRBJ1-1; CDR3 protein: CASSLSTANTEAFF; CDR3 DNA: TGTGCCAGCAGCTTATCTACGGCGAACACTGAAGCTTTCTTT
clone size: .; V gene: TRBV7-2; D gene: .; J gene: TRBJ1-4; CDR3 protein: CASSLAGTFNEKLFF; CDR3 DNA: TGTGCCAGCAGCTTAGCGGGGACTTTTAATGAAAAACTGTTTTTT
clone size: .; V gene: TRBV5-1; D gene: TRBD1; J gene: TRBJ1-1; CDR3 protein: CASSVAGGLSTEAFF; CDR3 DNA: TGCGCCAGCAGCGTAGCAGGGGGTTTGAGCACTGAAGCTTTCTTT
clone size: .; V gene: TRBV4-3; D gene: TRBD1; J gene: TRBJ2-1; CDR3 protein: CASSQLTGVHSYNEQFF; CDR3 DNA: TGCGCCAGCAGCCAGCTAACAGGGGTTCACTCCTACAATGAGCAGTTCTTC
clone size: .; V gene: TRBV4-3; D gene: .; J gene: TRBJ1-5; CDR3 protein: CASSQEVAQYNQPQHF; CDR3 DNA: TGCGCCAGCAGCCAAGAAGTAGCACAGTACAATCAGCCCCAGCATTTT
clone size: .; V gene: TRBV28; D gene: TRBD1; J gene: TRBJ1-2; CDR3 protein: CASSLGTGYGYTF; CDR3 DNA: TGTGCCAGCAGTTTGGGGACAGGGTACGGCTACACCTTC
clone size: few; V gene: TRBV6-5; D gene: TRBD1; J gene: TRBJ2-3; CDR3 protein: CASSGRDRGTDTQYF; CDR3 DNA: TGTGCCAGCAGCGGCCGGGACAGGGGTACAGATACGCAGTATTTT
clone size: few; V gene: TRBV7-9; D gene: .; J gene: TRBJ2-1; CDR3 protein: CASAGLPDYNEQFF; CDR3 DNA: TGTGCCAGCGCCGGTCTTCCCGACTACAATGAGCAGTTCTTC
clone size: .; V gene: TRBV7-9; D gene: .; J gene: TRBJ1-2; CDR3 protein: CASSLAGNGYTF; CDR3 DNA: TGTGCCAGCAGCTTAGCCGGGAATGGGTACACCTTC
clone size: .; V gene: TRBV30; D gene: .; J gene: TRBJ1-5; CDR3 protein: CAWSVRGNQPQHF; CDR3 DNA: TGTGCCTGGAGTGTACGGGGAAACCAGCCCCAGCATTTT
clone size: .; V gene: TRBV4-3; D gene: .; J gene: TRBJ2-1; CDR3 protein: CASSHYRVDEQFF; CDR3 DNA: TGCGCCAGCAGCCATTACAGGGTCGATGAGCAGTTCTTC
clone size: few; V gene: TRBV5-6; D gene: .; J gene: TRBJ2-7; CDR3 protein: CASSPRQGWYEQYF; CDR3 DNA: TGTGCCAGCAGCCCGCGCCAGGGGTGGTACGAGCAGTACTTC
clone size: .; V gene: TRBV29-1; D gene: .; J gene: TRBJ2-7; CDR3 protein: CSVVGDGYEQYF; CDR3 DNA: TGCAGCGTTGTAGGGGATGGCTACGAGCAGTACTTC
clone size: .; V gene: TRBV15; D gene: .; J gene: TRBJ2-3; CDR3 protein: CATSRDLGTDTQYF; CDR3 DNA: TGTGCCACCAGCAGAGATCTCGGCACAGATACGCAGTATTTT
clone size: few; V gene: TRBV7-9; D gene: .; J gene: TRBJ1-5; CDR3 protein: CASSLLLGSNNQPQHF; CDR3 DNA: TGTGCCAGCAGCTTATTATTGGGGAGTAACAATCAGCCCCAGCATTTT
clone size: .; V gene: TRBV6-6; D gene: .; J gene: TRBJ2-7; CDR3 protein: CASSNQGSSYEQYF; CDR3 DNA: TGTGCCAGCAGTAACCAGGGTAGCTCCTACGAGCAGTACTTC
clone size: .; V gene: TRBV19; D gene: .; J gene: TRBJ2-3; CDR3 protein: CASTSTGNTDTQYF; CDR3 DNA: TGTGCCAGTACTTCGACAGGAAACACAGATACGCAGTATTTT
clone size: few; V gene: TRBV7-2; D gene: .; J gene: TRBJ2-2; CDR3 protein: CASSLAVPPGELFF; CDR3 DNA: TGTGCCAGCAGCTTAGCTGTTCCTCCCGGGGAGCTGTTTTTT
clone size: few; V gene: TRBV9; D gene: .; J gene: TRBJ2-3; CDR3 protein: CASARQTSTDTQYF; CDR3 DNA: TGTGCCAGTGCTCGACAGACTAGCACAGATACGCAGTATTTT
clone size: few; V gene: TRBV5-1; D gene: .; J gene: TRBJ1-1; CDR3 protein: CASSPQPGRGNTEAFF; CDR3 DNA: TGCGCCAGCAGCCCTCAACCCGGGAGGGGGAACACTGAAGCTTTCTTT
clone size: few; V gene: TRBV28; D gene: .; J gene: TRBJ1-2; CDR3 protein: CASQNFANYGYTF; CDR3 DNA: TGTGCCAGCCAGAATTTCGCTAACTATGGCTACACCTTC
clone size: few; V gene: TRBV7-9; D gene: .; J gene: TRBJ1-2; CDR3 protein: CASSLSQVTNGYTF; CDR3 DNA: TGTGCCAGCAGCCTCTCACAGGTGACCAATGGCTACACCTTC
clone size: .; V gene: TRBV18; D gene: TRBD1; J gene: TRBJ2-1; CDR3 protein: CASSLQGDSYNEQFF; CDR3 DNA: TGTGCCAGCTCACTCCAGGGGGACTCCTACAATGAGCAGTTCTTC
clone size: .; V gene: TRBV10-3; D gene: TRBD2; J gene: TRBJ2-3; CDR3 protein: CAISQRGREDTQYF; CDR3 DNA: TGTGCCATCAGCCAGCGGGGGAGGGAAGATACGCAGTATTTT
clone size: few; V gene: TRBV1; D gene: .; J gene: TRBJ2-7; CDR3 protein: CTSSHGLPQGPDEQYF; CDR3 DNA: TGCACCAGCAGCCATGGGTTGCCCCAGGGCCCCGACGAGCAGTACTTC
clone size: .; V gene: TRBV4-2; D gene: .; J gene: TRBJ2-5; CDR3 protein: CASSQGVSQETQYF; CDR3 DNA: TGTGCCAGCAGCCAAGGTGTATCCCAAGAGACCCAGTACTTC
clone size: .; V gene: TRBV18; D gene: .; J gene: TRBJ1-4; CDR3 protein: CASSSATVVEKLFF; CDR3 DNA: TGTGCCAGCTCGTCAGCGACAGTCGTTGAAAAACTGTTTTTT
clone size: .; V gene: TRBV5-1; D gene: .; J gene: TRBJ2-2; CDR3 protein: CASRPTGITGELFF; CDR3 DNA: TGCGCCAGCAGGCCGACAGGAATTACCGGGGAGCTGTTTTTT
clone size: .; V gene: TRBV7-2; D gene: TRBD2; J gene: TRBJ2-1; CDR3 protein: CASSLGLALPNEQFF; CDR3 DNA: TGTGCCAGCAGCTTGGGACTAGCCCTGCCCAATGAGCAGTTCTTC
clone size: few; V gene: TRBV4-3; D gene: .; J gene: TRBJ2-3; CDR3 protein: CASSQDKDFTDTQYF; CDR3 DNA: TGCGCCAGCAGCCAAGATAAAGACTTCACAGATACGCAGTATTTT
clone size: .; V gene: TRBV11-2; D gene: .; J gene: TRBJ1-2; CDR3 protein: CASSQSSLGFNYGYTF; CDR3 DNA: TGTGCCAGCAGTCAATCATCCCTCGGGTTTAACTATGGCTACACCTTC
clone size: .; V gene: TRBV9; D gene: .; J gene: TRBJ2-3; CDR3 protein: CASSVAGLSTDTQYF; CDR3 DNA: TGTGCCAGCAGCGTAGCGGGGCTGAGCACAGATACGCAGTATTTT
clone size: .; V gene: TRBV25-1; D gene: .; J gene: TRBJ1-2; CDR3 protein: CASSEENRAGYGYTF; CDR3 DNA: TGTGCCAGCAGTGAGGAGAACAGGGCAGGCTATGGCTACACCTTC
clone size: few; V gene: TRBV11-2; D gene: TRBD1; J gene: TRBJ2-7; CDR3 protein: CASSLVQGFEQYF; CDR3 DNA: TGTGCCAGCAGCTTAGTACAGGGGTTCGAGCAGTACTTC